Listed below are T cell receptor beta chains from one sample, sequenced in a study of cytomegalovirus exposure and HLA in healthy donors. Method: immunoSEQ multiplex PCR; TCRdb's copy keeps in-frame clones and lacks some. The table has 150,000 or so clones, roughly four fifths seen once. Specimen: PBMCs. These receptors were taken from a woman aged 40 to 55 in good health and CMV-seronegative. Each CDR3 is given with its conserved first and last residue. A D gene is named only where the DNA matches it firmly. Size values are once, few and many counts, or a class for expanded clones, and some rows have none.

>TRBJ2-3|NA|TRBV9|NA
CASSLPGADTQYF
TGTGCCAGCAGCTTACCGGGGGCAGATACGCAGTATTTT
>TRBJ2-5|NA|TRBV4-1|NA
CASSQGVLRRNTHGRETQYF
TGCGCCAGCAGCCAGGGAGTTCTCCGACGGAACACCCATGGGAGGGAGACCCAGTACTTC
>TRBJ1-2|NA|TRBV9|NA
CASSVGDLRGGYTF
TGTGCCAGCAGCGTAGGGGACCTCAGGGGAGGCTACACCTTC
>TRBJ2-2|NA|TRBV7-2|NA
CASSHKGMTGELFF
TGTGCCAGCAGCCACAAGGGGATGACCGGGGAGCTGTTTTTT
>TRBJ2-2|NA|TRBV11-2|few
CASSLSNGVHGELFF
TGTGCCAGCAGCTTGAGTAACGGGGTGCACGGGGAGCTGTTTTTT
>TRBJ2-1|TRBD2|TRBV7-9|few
CASSPKAGADYNEQFF
TGTGCCAGCAGCCCAAAAGCGGGAGCAGACTACAATGAGCAGTTCTTC
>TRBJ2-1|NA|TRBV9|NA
CASSAEASSSHNEQFF
TGTGCCAGCAGCGCCGAGGCCAGTTCTTCTCACAATGAGCAGTTCTTC
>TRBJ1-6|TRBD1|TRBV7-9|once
CASSHRQGNSPLHF
TGTGCCAGCAGCCATCGACAGGGTAATTCACCCCTCCACTTT
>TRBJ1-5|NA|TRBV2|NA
CASSEVWRYSNQPQHF
TGTGCCAGCAGTGAGGTATGGCGGTATAGCAATCAGCCCCAGCATTTT
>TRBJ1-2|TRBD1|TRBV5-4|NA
CASSLLTGGNYGYTF
TGTGCCAGCAGCTTGCTGACAGGGGGTAACTATGGCTACACCTTC
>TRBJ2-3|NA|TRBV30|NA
CAWSGRALITDTQYF
TGTGCCTGGAGTGGCAGGGCCCTTATCACAGATACGCAGTATTTT
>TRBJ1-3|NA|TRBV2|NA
CASSAMSSGNTIYF
TGTGCCAGCAGCGCAATGAGCTCTGGAAACACCATATATTTT
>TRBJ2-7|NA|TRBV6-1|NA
CASSIFQGGSYEQYF
TGTGCCAGCAGTATTTTCCAGGGGGGCTCCTACGAGCAGTACTTC
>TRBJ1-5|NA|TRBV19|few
CASSIGGGRNQPQHF
TGTGCCAGTAGTATAGGGGGCGGAAGAAATCAGCCCCAGCATTTT
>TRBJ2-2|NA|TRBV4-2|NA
CASSQVVGLATGELFF
TGTGCCAGCAGCCAAGTAGTGGGACTCGCCACCGGGGAGCTGTTTTTT
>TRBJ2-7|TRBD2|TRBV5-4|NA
CASSEKTAGGIYEQYF
TGTGCCAGCAGCGAAAAAACAGCGGGAGGGATCTACGAGCAGTACTTC
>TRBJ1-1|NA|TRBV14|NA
CASSQGVGAEAFF
TGTGCCAGCAGCCAAGGCGTCGGGGCTGAAGCTTTCTTT
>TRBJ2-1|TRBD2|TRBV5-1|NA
CASSLGLAGGNNEQFF
TGCGCCAGCAGCTTGGGGCTAGCGGGAGGGAACAATGAGCAGTTCTTC
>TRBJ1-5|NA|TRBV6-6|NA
CASSYDRPNQPQHF
TGTGCCAGCAGTTACGACAGACCAAATCAGCCCCAGCATTTT
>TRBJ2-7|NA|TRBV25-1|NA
CASSATRGTYEQYF
TGTGCCAGCAGTGCCACCCGGGGAACCTACGAGCAGTACTTC
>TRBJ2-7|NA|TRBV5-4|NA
CASSSGVGYEQYF
TGTGCCAGCAGCTCTGGAGTGGGCTACGAGCAGTACTTC
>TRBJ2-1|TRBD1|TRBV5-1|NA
CASSSLPGQGRNEQFF
TGCGCCAGCAGCTCTCTCCCGGGACAGGGTCGGAATGAGCAGTTCTTC
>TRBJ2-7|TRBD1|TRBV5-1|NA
CASSLATGGLLSTYF
TGCGCCAGCAGCTTGGCTACAGGGGGCCTGTTGAGTACGTACTTC
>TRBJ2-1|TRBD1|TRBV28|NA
CASRVGTGLHNEQFF
TGTGCCAGCAGAGTCGGGACAGGGTTGCACAATGAGCAGTTCTTC
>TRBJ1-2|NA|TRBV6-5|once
CASSYAGGDYGYTF
TGTGCCAGCAGTTACGCGGGAGGCGATTATGGCTACACCTTC
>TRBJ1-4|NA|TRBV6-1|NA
CASSEGGRENEKLFF
TGTGCCAGCAGTGAAGGTGGCAGGGAAAATGAAAAACTGTTTTTT
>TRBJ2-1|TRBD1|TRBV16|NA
CASSHGPGQGTYNEQFF
TGTGCCAGCAGCCACGGACCGGGACAGGGAACCTACAATGAGCAGTTCTTC
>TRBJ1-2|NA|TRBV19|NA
CASTWDTFYGYTF
TGTGCCAGTACCTGGGACACCTTCTATGGCTACACCTTC
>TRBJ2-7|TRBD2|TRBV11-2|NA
CASSLDLSSGSFPFPREQYF
TGTGCCAGCAGCTTAGATTTGTCTAGCGGGAGTTTCCCCTTCCCCCGCGAGCAGTACTTC
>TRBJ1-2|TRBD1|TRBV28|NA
CAEGDSPNYGYTF
TGTGCCGAAGGGGACAGTCCTAACTATGGCTACACCTTC
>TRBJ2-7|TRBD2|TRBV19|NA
CATRGDARSYEQYF
TGTGCCACCCGGGGGGACGCCCGCTCCTACGAGCAGTACTTC
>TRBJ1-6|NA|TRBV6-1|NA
CASSPRGDSPLHF
TGTGCCAGCAGTCCTCGGGGGGATTCACCCCTCCACTTT
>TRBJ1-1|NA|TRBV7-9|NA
CASSPRVNTEAFF
TGTGCCAGCAGCCCCAGGGTGAACACTGAAGCTTTCTTT
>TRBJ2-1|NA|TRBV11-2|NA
CASSPSGAGEQFF
TGTGCCAGCAGCCCATCAGGGGCCGGTGAGCAGTTCTTC
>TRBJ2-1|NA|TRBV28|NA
CASNPSPSRNEQFF
TGTGCCAGCAACCCGTCCCCCTCCAGAAATGAGCAGTTCTTC
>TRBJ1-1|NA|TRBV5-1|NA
CASSLGSWVTGAEAFF
TGCGCCAGCAGCCTTGGGAGTTGGGTCACTGGCGCTGAAGCTTTCTTT
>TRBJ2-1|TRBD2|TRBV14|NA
CASSQDSLAGAYNEQFF
TGTGCCAGCAGCCAAGATAGCCTAGCGGGAGCCTACAATGAGCAGTTCTTC
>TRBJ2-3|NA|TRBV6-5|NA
CASSLTRSSADTQYF
TGTGCCAGCAGCCTTACTCGAAGCAGCGCAGATACGCAGTATTTT
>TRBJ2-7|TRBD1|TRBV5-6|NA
CASSTAGTGRSYEQYF
TGTGCCAGCAGCACTGCCGGGACAGGGCGCTCCTACGAGCAGTACTTC
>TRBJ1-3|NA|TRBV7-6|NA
CASSLNPPATRGPIYF
TGTGCCAGCAGCTTAAACCCCCCAGCGACCCGTGGCCCCATATATTTT
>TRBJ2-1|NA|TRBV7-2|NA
CASSFAGSSYNEQFF
TGTGCCAGCAGCTTCGCTGGGAGCTCCTACAATGAGCAGTTCTTC
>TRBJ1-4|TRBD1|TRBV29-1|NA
CSVMTGGDEKLFF
TGCAGCGTTATGACAGGGGGCGATGAAAAACTGTTTTTT
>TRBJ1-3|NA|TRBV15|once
CATSIQRGGSAGNTIYF
TGTGCCACCAGCATCCAACGCGGGGGGTCGGCTGGAAACACCATATATTTT
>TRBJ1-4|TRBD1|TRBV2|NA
CASRRGLIEKLFF
TGTGCCAGCAGGAGGGGGCTTATTGAAAAACTGTTTTTT
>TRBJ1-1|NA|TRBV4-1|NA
CASSQGGGVLRTEAFF
TGCGCCAGCAGCCAAGGAGGGGGGGTTCTCAGGACTGAAGCTTTCTTT
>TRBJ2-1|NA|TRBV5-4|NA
CASSLVAPEGNEQFF
TGTGCCAGCAGCTTGGTTGCACCGGAGGGCAATGAGCAGTTCTTC
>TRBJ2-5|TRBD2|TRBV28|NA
CASTTRLAGDWETQYF
TGTGCCAGCACTACCAGACTAGCGGGAGATTGGGAGACCCAGTACTTC
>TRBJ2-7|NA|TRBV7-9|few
CASSLGTSAYEQYF
TGTGCCAGCAGCTTAGGGACTTCCGCCTACGAGCAGTACTTC
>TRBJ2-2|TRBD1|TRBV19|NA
CASSNQGATGELFF
TGTGCCAGTAGTAACCAGGGGGCCACCGGGGAGCTGTTTTTT
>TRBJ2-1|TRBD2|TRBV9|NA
CASSVGSGGRNEQFF
TGTGCCAGCAGCGTAGGTTCAGGCGGGAGGAATGAGCAGTTCTTC
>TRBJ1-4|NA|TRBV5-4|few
CASSPDGGNEKLFF
TGTGCCAGCAGCCCGGACGGCGGGAATGAAAAACTGTTTTTT
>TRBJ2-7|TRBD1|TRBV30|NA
CAWTGYTRGLYEQYF
TGTGCCTGGACCGGGTATACGAGGGGGCTCTACGAGCAGTACTTC
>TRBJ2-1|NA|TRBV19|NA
CASSIDEPNEQFF
TGTGCCAGTAGTATAGATGAGCCGAATGAGCAGTTCTTC
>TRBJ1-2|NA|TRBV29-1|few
CSVAGIINYGYTF
TGCAGCGTAGCAGGGATTATAAACTATGGCTACACCTTC